The present T cell receptor beta chain was sequenced within a study of CD8 T cells in ankylosing spondylitis. General observations from the study: Seemingly distinctive of ankylosing spondylitis blood was a TCR beta motif formed by eight highly homologous variants. In the blood and synovial fluid of reactive arthritis, some motif variants had been previously reported.

This CDR3 region has 17 residues. J lost 6 bases, V lost 4 bases, and 14 bases had no gene match. The germline gives CDR1 SGHVS, CDR2 FNYEAQ. With respect to this clonotype: Its antigen is unknown.

One entry per CDR3 protein, called by TCRdb with MiXCR from the 5' RACE reads. The table has about 27,000 distinct CDR3 sequences, 6.5% to 9.5% seen once; the top ten hold 30%. The chain joins TRBV7-6 to TRBJ2-2, with 7 positions matching TRBD1. This receptor was taken from a male donor with ankylosing spondylitis or in good health (not recorded which). Sequencing was carried out using blood. CDR3 DNA: TGTGCCAGCAGCTCCAAGGGGGCGCCCCGATCCTCCGGGGAGCTGTTTTTT. The encoded protein is CASSSKGAPRSSGELFF. The full variable domain, with the rest looked up from reference TRBV7-6 and TRBJ2-2, is GAGVSQSPRYKVTKRGQDVALRCDPISGHVSLYWYRQALGQGPEFLTYFNYEAQQDKSGLPNDRFSAERPEGSISTLTIQRTEQRDSAMYRCASSSKGAPRSSGELFFGEGSRLTVL.